The sequence of this T cell receptor (beta chain) was determined in a study of cytomegalovirus exposure and HLA in healthy donors. The study ran its PCR with 60 Vbeta and 13 Jbeta primers. The data were produced by immunoSEQ multiplex PCR, yet TCRdb's version contains in-frame clones alone and is incomplete. This sample has 120,000 or so clones, with about 8.6% found just once. The germline V gene has CDR1 MNHEY and CDR2 SVGAGI. The CDR3 extends over 12 amino acids. Findings and caveats of the study: TCR beta V segments were, for the most part, productive about 87% or about 30% of the time in an earlier analysis.

Regarding this clone: As yet, its antigen is unknown. A read error may account for a junction end that differs from germline.

Sample: PBMCs. The TCR sequence derives from a woman aged 40-49 years in good health and CMV-seropositive. The chain carries TRBV6-5 and TRBJ2-3, with D uncertain. In nucleotides, the CDR3 is TGTGCCAGCAGTTACGGTACCGATACTCAGTATTTT. It encodes CASSYGTDTQYF.